The TCR beta chain described here comes from a study of T cell changes during pregnancy in multiple sclerosis. Germline V gene lookup returns CDR1 MNHEY and CDR2 SVGAGI. The V gene end was trimmed by 7 bases and the J gene end by 3 bases; junction bases not matched to a gene: 5. CDR3 length equals 13 residues. Sequencing used immunoSEQ multiplex PCR; TCRdb keeps in-frame clones, though not all of them. The data contain approximately 50,000 clones, about 92% of them singletons. This clone has a single count. V usage is TRBV6-5 and J usage is TRBJ1-1, with 7 nucleotides matching TRBD1. The sample in question was CD4+ T cells from peripheral blood mononuclear cells, obtained in the third trimester of pregnancy. The source of this sequence is a female donor with multiple sclerosis, enrolled in a pregnancy study. The CDR3 loop reads CASTRDRYTEAFF. The CDR3 nucleotides are TGTGCCAGCACCCGGGACAGATACACTGAAGCTTTCTTT.